This T cell receptor (beta chain) is from a study of blood T cell repertoires in COVID-19. Whole-study context: Spain, Italy and the United States supplied samples that represented acute and convalescent COVID-19.

Germline assignment: CDR1 PRHDT and CDR2 FYEKMQ (reference sequence). The CDR3 runs to 15 residues. With V trimmed by 2 bases and J by 2 bases, 2 bases remained unmatched. In the original processing: Reference gene primers were amplified, and this amplification served to estimate nucleated cell counts. Some clones are missing from TCRdb's copy, which holds only in-frame ones; the method was immunoSEQ multiplex PCR. That table supplies the V and J calls and clone size; D and trimming were determined from the DNA. Of about 210,000 clones in the sample, about 87% were seen once. The sequence derives from a man between 65 and 80 years old with acute or convalescent COVID-19. The rearrangement joins TRBV13 to TRBJ2-7, with 11 bases fitting TRBD2. Source material: peripheral blood. In DNA, the CDR3 is TGTGCCAGCAGCTTATCACTAGCGGGGGCCTACGAGCAGTACTTC. Its translation is CASSLSLAGAYEQYF. Drawing the rest from reference TRBV13 and TRBJ2-7, the complete variable domain is AAGVIQSPRHLIKEKRETATLKCYPIPRHDTVYWYQQGPGQDPQFLISFYEKMQSDKGSIPDRFSAQQFSDYHSELNMSSLELGDSALYFCASSLSLAGAYEQYFGPGTRLTVT.